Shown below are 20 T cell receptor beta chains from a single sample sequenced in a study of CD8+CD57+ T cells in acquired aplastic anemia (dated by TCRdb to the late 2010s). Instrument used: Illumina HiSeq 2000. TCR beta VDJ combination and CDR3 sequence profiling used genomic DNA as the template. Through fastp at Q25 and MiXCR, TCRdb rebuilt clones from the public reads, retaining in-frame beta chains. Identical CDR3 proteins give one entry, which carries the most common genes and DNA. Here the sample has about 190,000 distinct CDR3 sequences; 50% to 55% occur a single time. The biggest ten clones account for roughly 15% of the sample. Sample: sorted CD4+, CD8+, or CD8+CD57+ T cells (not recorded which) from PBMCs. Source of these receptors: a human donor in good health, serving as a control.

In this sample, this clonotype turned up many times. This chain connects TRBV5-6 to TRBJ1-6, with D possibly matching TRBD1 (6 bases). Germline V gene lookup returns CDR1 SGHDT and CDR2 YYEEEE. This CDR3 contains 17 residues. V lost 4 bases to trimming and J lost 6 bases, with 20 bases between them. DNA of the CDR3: TGTGCCAGCAGCCCAGGGGACTATCAGGGTTTTAATTCACCCCTCCACTTT. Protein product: CASSPGDYQGFNSPLHF.

Here the CDR3 reads CSAPRAGNTDTQYF. CDR3 coding DNA: TGCAGTGCTCCCCGGGCGGGGAACACAGATACGCAGTATTTT. This chain links TRBV20-1 with TRBJ2-3, with D possibly TRBD2 on 6 matching bases. V was trimmed by 5 bases and J by 2 bases, leaving 14 bases between them. The CDR3 contains 14 residues. From germline, CDR1 is DFQATT and CDR2 SNEGSKA (reference sequence).

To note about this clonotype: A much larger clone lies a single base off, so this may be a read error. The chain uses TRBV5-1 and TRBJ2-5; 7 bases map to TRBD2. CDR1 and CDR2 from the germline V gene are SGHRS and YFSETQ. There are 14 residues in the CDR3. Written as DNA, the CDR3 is TGCGCCAGCAGCTTGTCGTCGGGGGGAGAGACCCTGTACTTC. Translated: CASSLSSGGETLYF.

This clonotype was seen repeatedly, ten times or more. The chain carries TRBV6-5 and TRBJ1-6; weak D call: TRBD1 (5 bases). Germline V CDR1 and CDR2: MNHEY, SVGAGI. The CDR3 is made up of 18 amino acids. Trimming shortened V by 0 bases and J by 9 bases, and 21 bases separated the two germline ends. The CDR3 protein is CASSYSGRGAGKSSPLHF. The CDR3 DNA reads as TGTGCCAGCAGTTACTCGGGGAGGGGAGCAGGCAAGAGTTCACCCCTCCACTTT.

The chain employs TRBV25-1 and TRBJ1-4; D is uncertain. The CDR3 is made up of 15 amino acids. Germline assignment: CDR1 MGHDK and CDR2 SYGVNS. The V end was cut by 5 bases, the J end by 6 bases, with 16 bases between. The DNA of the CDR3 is TGTGCCAGCAGTTTACTCGGTCCCGGGGATGAAAAACTGTTTTTT. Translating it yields CASSLLGPGDEKLFF.

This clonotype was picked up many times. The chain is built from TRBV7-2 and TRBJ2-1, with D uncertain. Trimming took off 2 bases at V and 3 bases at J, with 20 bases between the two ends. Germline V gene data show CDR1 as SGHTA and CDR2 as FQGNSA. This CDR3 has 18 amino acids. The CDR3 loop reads CASSLSPQSAPYYNEQFF. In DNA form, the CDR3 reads TGTGCCAGCAGCTTAAGTCCGCAATCTGCGCCCTACTACAATGAGCAGTTCTTC. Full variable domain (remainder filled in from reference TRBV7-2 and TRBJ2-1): GAGVSQSPSNKVTEKGKDVELRCDPISGHTALYWYRQSLGQGLEFLIYFQGNSAPDKSGLPSDRFSAERTGGSVSTLTIQRTQQEDSAVYLCASSLSPQSAPYYNEQFFGPGTRLTVL.

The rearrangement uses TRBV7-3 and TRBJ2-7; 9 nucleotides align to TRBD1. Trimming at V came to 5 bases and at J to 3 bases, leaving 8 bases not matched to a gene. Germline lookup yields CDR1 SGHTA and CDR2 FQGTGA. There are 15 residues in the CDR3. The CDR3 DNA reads TGTGCCAGCAGCCTCACAGGGGGCGACTTCTACGAGCAGTACTTC. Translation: CASSLTGGDFYEQYF.

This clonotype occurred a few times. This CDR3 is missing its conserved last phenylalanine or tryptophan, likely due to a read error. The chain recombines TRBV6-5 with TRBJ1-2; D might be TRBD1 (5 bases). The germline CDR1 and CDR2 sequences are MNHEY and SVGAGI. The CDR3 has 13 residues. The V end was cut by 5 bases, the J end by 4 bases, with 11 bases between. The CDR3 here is CASSRDGPYGYTL. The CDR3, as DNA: TGTGCCAGCAGTCGGGACGGTCCCTATGGCTACACCCTC.

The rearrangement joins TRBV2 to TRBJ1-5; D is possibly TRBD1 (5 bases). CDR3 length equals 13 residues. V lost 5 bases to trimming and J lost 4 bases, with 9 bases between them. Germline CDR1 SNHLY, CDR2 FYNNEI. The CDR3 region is CASSSGTNQPQHF. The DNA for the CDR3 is TGTGCCAGCAGTTCCGGGACGAATCAGCCCCAGCATTTT.

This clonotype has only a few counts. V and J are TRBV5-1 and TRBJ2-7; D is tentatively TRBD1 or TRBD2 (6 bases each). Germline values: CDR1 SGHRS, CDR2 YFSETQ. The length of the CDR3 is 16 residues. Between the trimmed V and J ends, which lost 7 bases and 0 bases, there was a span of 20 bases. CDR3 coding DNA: TGCGCCAGCTCTTGGGCCGGGGGCGAAAGCTCCTACGAGCAGTACTTC. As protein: CASSWAGGESSYEQYF.

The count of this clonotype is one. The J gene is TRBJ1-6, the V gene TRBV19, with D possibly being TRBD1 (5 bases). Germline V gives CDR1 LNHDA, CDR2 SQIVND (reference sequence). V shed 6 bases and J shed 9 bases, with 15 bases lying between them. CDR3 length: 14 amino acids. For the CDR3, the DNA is TGTGCCAGTAGACCGGGACCGGGTGGTTCACCCCTCCACTTT. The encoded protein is CASRPGPGGSPLHF.

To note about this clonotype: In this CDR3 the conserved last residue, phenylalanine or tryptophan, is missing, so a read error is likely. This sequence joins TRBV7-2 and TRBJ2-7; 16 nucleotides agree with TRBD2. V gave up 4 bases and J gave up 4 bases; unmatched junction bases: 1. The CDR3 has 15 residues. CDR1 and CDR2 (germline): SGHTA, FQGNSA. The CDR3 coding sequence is TGTGCCAGCAGCTGGGGACTAGCGGGGGGGTACGAGCAGTACTCC. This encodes CASSWGLAGGYEQYS.

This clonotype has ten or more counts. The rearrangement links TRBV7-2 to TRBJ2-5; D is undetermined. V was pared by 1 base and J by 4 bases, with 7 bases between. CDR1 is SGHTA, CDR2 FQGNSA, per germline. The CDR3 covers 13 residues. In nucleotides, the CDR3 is TGTGCCAGCAGCTTAGGGCAGAGAGAGACCCAGTACTTC. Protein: CASSLGQRETQYF.

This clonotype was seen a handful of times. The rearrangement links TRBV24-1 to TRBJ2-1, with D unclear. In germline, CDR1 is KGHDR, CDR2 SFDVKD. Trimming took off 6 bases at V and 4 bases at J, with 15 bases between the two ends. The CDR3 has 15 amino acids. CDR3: CATSQTGKEYNEQFF. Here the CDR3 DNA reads TGTGCCACCAGTCAAACTGGAAAGGAATACAATGAGCAGTTCTTC.

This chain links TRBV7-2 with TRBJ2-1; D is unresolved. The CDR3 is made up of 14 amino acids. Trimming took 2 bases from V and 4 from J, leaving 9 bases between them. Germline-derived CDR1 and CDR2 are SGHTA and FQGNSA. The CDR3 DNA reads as TGTGCCAGCAGCTTAACGGACCTTTACAATGAGCAGTTCTTC. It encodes CASSLTDLYNEQFF.

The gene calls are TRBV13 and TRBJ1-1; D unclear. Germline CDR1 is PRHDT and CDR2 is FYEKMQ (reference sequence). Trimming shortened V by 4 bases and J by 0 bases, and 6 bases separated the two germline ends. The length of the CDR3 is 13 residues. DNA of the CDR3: TGTGCCAGCAGCTCCTTAATGAACACTGAAGCTTTCTTT. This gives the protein CASSSLMNTEAFF.

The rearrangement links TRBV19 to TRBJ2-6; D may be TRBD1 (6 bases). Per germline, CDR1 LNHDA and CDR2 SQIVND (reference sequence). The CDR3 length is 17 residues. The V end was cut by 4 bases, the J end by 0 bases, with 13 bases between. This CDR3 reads CASSTRTARSGANVLTF. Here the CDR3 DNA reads TGTGCCAGTAGTACCCGGACAGCGCGCTCTGGGGCCAACGTCCTGACTTTC.

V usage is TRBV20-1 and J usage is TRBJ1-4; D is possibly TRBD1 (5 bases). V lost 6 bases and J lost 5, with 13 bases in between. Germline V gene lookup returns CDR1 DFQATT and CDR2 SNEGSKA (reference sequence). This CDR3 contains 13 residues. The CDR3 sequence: CSAGSGGNEKLFF. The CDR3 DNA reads TGCAGTGCGGGTTCCGGGGGAAATGAAAAACTGTTTTTT.

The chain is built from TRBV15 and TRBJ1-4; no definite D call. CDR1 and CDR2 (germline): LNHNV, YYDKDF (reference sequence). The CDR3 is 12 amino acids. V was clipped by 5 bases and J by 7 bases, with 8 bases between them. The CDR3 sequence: CATSYTGEKLFF. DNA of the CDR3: TGTGCCACCAGCTACACGGGTGAAAAACTGTTTTTT.

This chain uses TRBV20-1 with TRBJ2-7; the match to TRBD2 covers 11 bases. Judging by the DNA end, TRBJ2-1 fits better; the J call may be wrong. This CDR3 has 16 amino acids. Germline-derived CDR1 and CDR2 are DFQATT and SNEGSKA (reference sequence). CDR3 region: CSARNNLAGGSDEQFF. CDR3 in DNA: TGCAGTGCTAGAAATAATCTAGCGGGGGGAAGCGATGAGCAGTTCTTC.